These 18 T cell receptor beta chains originate from one sample sequenced in a study of early T cells in non-severe SARS-CoV-2 infection. TCRdb fed the 5' RACE reads into MiXCR, producing one record per CDR3 protein. The repertoire holds more than 90,000 distinct CDR3 sequences, with approximately 13% as singletons. The sequencing input was whole blood. Every receptor here comes from an adult who was a healthcare worker with PCR-confirmed SARS-CoV-2 infection or an uninfected control (not recorded which).

The V call is TRBV28, the J call TRBJ2-1; TRBD1 is a possible D gene (5 bases). Germline V gene sequence: CDR1 MDHEN, CDR2 SYDVKM. V lost 6 bases and J 2 bases, leaving 20 bases between the germline ends. There are 17 residues in the CDR3. CDR3: CASSLILKGSTYNEQFF. The CDR3 DNA sequence: TGTGCCAGCAGCCTGATACTTAAGGGGTCCACCTACAATGAGCAGTTCTTC.

This sequence joins TRBV7-9 and TRBJ2-6; 8 nucleotides align to TRBD1. V lost 4 bases and J lost 2; bases outside the gene matches: 1. Germline CDR1 SEHNR, CDR2 FQNEAQ (reference sequence). This CDR3 spans 15 amino acids. The CDR3 loop is CASSSDRAGANVLTF. CDR3 nucleotides: TGTGCCAGCAGCTCGGACAGGGCTGGGGCCAACGTCCTGACTTTC.

The chain links TRBV19 to TRBJ2-4; maybe TRBD1 (6 bases). The CDR3 is 16 amino acids. V dropped 5 bases and J dropped 0 bases, with 14 bases sitting between them. Per germline, CDR1 LNHDA and CDR2 SQIVND (reference sequence). CDR3 DNA: TGTGCCAGTAGTGCCCTCAGGGGATTAGCCAAAAACATTCAGTACTTC. Translating gives CASSALRGLAKNIQYF.

In this sample, this clonotype turned up many times. The V call is TRBV19, the J call TRBJ1-1; D not certain. The germline gives CDR1 LNHDA, CDR2 SQIVND (reference sequence). V lost 3 bases and J lost 5, with 19 bases in between. The CDR3 length is 16 residues. Here the CDR3 DNA reads TGTGCCAGTAGTATCTTGCAGGCCGGGCTAAGTACTGAAGCTTTCTTT. Encoded protein: CASSILQAGLSTEAFF.

This clonotype was picked up a small number of times. The chain joins TRBV5-1 to TRBJ2-1; the match to TRBD2 covers 14 bases. The V segment lost 3 bases and the J segment 0 bases; nucleotides outside the gene matches: 8. The germline V gene encodes CDR1 SGHRS and CDR2 YFSETQ. CDR3 length equals 19 residues. In DNA form, the CDR3 reads TGCGCCAGCAGCTCCGGACTAGCGGGGGGACCAAGCTCCTACAATGAGCAGTTCTTC. Its translation: CASSSGLAGGPSSYNEQFF.

This chain joins TRBV28 and TRBJ2-7; 9 bases map to TRBD1. The CDR3 loop spans 13 amino acids. The J segment lost 6 bases and the V segment lost 5 bases, leaving 5 bases of the junction unmatched. Germline lookup yields CDR1 MDHEN and CDR2 SYDVKM. The CDR3 spells CASSSGDRVEQYF. The CDR3 DNA follows: TGTGCCAGCAGTAGCGGGGACAGGGTCGAGCAGTACTTC.

This clonotype was found a few times. The V call is TRBV5-1, the J call TRBJ1-1; D might be TRBD1 (5 bases). The CDR3 consists of 14 residues. Germline V lookup: CDR1 SGHRS, CDR2 YFSETQ. V was cut by 4 bases and J by 5 bases, with 15 bases left in between. CDR3 region: CASSLGLGVTEAFF. The CDR3 DNA reads as TGCGCCAGCAGCCTGGGCCTGGGGGTGACTGAAGCTTTCTTT.

CDR3 loop: CASSIWSWDTQYF. The CDR3 DNA reads as TGTGCCAGTAGTATCTGGAGCTGGGATACGCAGTATTTT. The rearrangement uses TRBV19 and TRBJ2-3; no clear D. Germline CDR1 and CDR2: LNHDA and SQIVND (reference sequence). The CDR3 runs 13 residues. Trimming took 3 bases from V and 6 from J, leaving 10 bases between them.

This clonotype was detected ten times or more. This rearrangement joins TRBV7-6 to TRBJ2-1; TRBD1 is a possible D gene (6 bases). V was clipped by 7 bases and J by 10 bases, with 35 bases between them. This CDR3 is 19 amino acids long. Germline lookup yields CDR1 SGHVS and CDR2 FNYEAQ. The CDR3 DNA reads TGTGCCAGCACCGCCGGGACCAGGGGCCTTAAAGATCCAGGAGAAGAGCAGTTCTTC. It codes for CASTAGTRGLKDPGEEQFF. The variable domain in full, completed from reference TRBV7-6 and TRBJ2-1, reads GAGVSQSPRYKVTKRGQDVALRCDPISGHVSLYWYRQALGQGPEFLTYFNYEAQQDKSGLPNDRFSAERPEGSISTLTIQRTEQRDSAMYRCASTAGTRGLKDPGEEQFFGPGTRLTVL.

The sample holds a few counts of this clonotype. This chain connects TRBV6-1 to TRBJ2-2, with D perhaps TRBD1 (6 bases). The CDR3 totals 19 residues. From germline, CDR1 is MNHNS and CDR2 SASEGT. V lost 7 bases and J lost 0, with 24 bases in between. CDR3 in DNA: TGTGCCAGCAACCTCTCTCCGGGACAAATTGGGTCGAACACCGGGGAGCTGTTTTTT. It specifies CASNLSPGQIGSNTGELFF.

This clonotype was detected many times. The CDR3 sequence is CASTGRSNEKLFF. The DNA for the CDR3 is TGTGCCAGCACCGGGCGTTCTAATGAAAAACTGTTTTTT. The chain recombines TRBV6-5 with TRBJ1-4; D is unresolved. There are 13 residues in the CDR3. CDR1 and CDR2 from the germline V gene are MNHEY and SVGAGI. Between the trimmed V and J ends, which lost 7 bases and 3 bases, there was a span of 9 bases.

CDR3 region: CASSHHPAFSPLHF. The DNA for the CDR3 is TGTGCCAGCAGTCACCACCCCGCCTTTTCACCCCTCCACTTT. This rearrangement joins TRBV5-8 to TRBJ1-6; D gene uncertain. Germline V lookup: CDR1 SGHTS, CDR2 YDEGEE. V was clipped by 5 bases and J by 9 bases, with 15 bases between them. The length of the CDR3 is 14 residues.

This clonotype was observed a few times. The genes are TRBV5-4 and TRBJ1-1; D is possibly TRBD1 (6 bases). This CDR3 region has 12 residues. V was shortened by 10 bases and J by 2 bases, with 12 bases between the two germline ends. The germline V gene has CDR1 SGHNT and CDR2 YYREEE (reference sequence). CDR3 amino acids: CAAHRENTEAFF. The CDR3 region has the DNA TGTGCCGCGCACAGGGAAAACACTGAAGCTTTCTTT. The complete variable domain, with remaining parts taken from reference TRBV5-4 and TRBJ1-1, reads ETGVTQSPTHLIKTRGQQVTLRCSSQSGHNTVSWYQQALGQGPQFIFQYYREEENGRGNFPPRFSGLQFPNYSSELNVNALELDDSALYLCAAHRENTEAFFGQGTRLTVV.

This clonotype was counted only a few times. This chain uses TRBV29-1 with TRBJ1-4; D perhaps matches TRBD1 (5 bases). CDR3 length equals 14 residues. Germline V gene sequence: CDR1 SQVTM, CDR2 ANQGSEA. V lost 7 bases, J lost 3 bases, and 15 bases lay in between. The CDR3 is CSASGGGSNEKLFF. For the CDR3, the DNA is TGCAGCGCCAGCGGGGGGGGATCTAATGAAAAACTGTTTTTT.

The V call is TRBV5-1, the J call TRBJ2-5; 9 nucleotides agree with TRBD2. V gave up 0 bases and J gave up 2 bases; unmatched junction bases: 8. The germline CDR1 and CDR2 sequences are SGHRS and YFSETQ. This CDR3 is 17 amino acids long. Here the CDR3 reads CASSLGGLATTQETQYF. CDR3 nucleotides: TGCGCCAGCAGCTTGGGGGGACTAGCCACTACTCAAGAGACCCAGTACTTC.

The chain employs TRBV28 and TRBJ1-1, with 8 nucleotides matching TRBD1. The CDR3 sequence is 15 residues long. The V gene's germline CDR1 is MDHEN and CDR2 SYDVKM. Trimming at V came to 2 bases and at J to 7 bases, leaving 9 bases not matched to a gene. The CDR3 DNA follows: TGTGCCAGCAGTTTAGGAAGGACAGGGAGGCGTGAAGCTTTCTTT. This sequence encodes CASSLGRTGRREAFF.

This clonotype turned up a few times. The genes are TRBV15 and TRBJ1-2; no reliable D call. The CDR3 runs to 13 residues. Trimming took 3 bases from V and 2 from J, leaving 7 bases between them. Germline V gives CDR1 LNHNV, CDR2 YYDKDF (reference sequence). CDR3 sequence (DNA): TGTGCCACCAGCAGTGGACTGAACTATGGCTACACCTTC. Protein product: CATSSGLNYGYTF.

This chain uses TRBV12-3 or TRBV12-4 with TRBJ1-5, with TRBD1 identical over 10 bases. The V segment lost 4 bases and the J segment 0 bases; nucleotides outside the gene matches: 9. The CDR3 consists of 18 residues. The CDR3, as DNA: TGTGCCAGCAGTTCCTGGGACAGGGGCCCGGATAGCAATCAGCCCCAGCATTTT. It codes for CASSSWDRGPDSNQPQHF.